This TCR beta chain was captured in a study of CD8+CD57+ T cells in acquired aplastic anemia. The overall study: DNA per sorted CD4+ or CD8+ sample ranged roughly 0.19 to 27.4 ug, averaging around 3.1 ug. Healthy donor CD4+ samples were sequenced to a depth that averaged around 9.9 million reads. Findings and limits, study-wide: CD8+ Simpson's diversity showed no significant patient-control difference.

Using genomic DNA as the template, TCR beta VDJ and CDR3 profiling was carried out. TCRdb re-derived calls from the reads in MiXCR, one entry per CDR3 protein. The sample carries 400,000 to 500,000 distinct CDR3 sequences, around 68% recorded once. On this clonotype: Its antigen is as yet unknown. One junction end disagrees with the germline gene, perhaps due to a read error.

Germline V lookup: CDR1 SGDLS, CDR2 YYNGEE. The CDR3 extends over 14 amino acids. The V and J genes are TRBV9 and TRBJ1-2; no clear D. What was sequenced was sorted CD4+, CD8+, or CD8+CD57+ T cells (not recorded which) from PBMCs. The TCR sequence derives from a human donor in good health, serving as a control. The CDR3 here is CASSVGDESEAFSF. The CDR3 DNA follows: TGTGCCAGCAGCGTAGGGGATGAGAGTGAAGCTTTCTCCTTC. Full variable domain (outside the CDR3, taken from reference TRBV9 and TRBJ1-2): DSGVTQTPKHLITATGQRVTLRCSPRSGDLSVYWYQQSLDQGLQFLIQYYNGEERAKGNILERFSAQQFPDLHSELNLSSLELGDSALYFCASSVGDESEAFSFGSGTRLTVV.